This T cell receptor beta chain was identified during a study of blood T cell repertoires in COVID-19. About the study: PBMCs, B-cell-depleted T cells, or T cells provided the cDNA or gDNA that made up the material.

Participants were aged 18 to 89 years, lived in over 20 US areas, and enrolled virtually. The CDR3 loop spans 12 amino acids. CDR1 SGDLS and CDR2 YYNGEE come from the germline V gene. Trimming took 4 bases from V and 8 from J, leaving 12 bases between them. The authors' processing: Reference gene primers were amplified, and this amplification served to estimate nucleated cell counts. TCRdb's copy holds only in-frame clones and misses some; the assay was immunoSEQ multiplex PCR. V and J calls plus clone size are reproduced from that table; the DNA served to infer D and trimming. Here the sample spans 210,000 or so clones, more than 80% being singletons. This clone was counted only a few times.

The sequence came from a man in his sixties who had recovered from COVID-19. The J gene is TRBJ1-2, the V gene TRBV9; D is possibly TRBD1 (5 bases). What was sequenced was PBMCs or T cells enriched from blood (not recorded which). The CDR3 DNA follows: TGTGCCAGCAGCTCCGGGGGTGGAGGCTACACCTTC. Its translation is CASSSGGGGYTF.